What follows describes a single T cell receptor beta chain. The antigen is not known. This record belongs to a study of T cell repertoires in cytomegalovirus infection. TCRdb analysed the reads with MiXCR anew, one entry per CDR3 protein. The sample contains some 920,000 distinct CDR3 sequences, roughly 30% of which appear only once. The sample consisted of cultured CD8+ T cells from PBMCs, taken from culture after CMV antigen stimulation. The sequence came from a human donor in good health (CMV status not recorded). Some clones in this sample may be carry-over from other donors' samples.

This CDR3 is CAISDGGGTDTQYF. CDR3 sequence (DNA): TGTGCCATCAGTGACGGCGGGGGCACAGATACGCAGTATTTT. The V call is TRBV10-3, the J call TRBJ2-3; perhaps TRBD2 as D (6 bases). Between the trimmed V and J ends, which lost 3 bases and 1 base, there was a span of 8 bases. Germline V gene data show CDR1 as ENHRY and CDR2 as SYGVKD. The CDR3 is 14 amino acids.